Below, 31 T cell receptor beta chains from the same sample are listed, as sequenced in a study of T cells expressing NK-cell markers. TCRdb re-analyzed the 5' RACE reads; it lists each CDR3 protein once, without DNA. The sample includes more than 400,000 distinct CDR3 sequences. The sequenced material came from blood T cells: a sorted CD56 or NKG2C T cell subset, CD4+ or CD8+ T cells, or bulk PBMC T cells (not recorded which). These receptors were collected from a woman aged 18 to 75 in good health.

The V gene is TRBV7-2, the J gene TRBJ2-1; the D gene TCRdb calls, TRBD1, cannot be checked with no DNA. The CDR3 is 15 amino acids. CDR1 and CDR2 from the germline V gene are SGHTA and FQGNSA. The CDR3 sequence is CASSWRGPPYNEQFF.

The chain combines TRBV7-2 with TRBJ1-6; no DNA is available, so the TRBD1 call from TCRdb remains unchecked. Per germline, CDR1 SGHTA and CDR2 FQGNSA. The CDR3 consists of 14 residues. CDR3 sequence: CASSSDRMGTPLHF. Using reference TRBV7-2 and TRBJ1-6 for the parts outside the CDR3, the full variable domain is GAGVSQSPSNKVTEKGKDVELRCDPISGHTALYWYRQSLGQGLEFLIYFQGNSAPDKSGLPSDRFSAERTGGSVSTLTIQRTQQEDSAVYLCASSSDRMGTPLHFGNGTRLTVT.

The V gene is TRBV4-3, the J gene TRBJ2-1; TCRdb calls TRBD1, which cannot be checked without DNA. Germline assignment: CDR1 LGHNA and CDR2 YSLEER. There are 13 residues in the CDR3. CDR3 amino acids: CASSQDGGREQFF.

This chain links TRBV5-5 with TRBJ2-5; the D gene TCRdb calls, TRBD1, cannot be checked with no DNA. The CDR3 sequence is 16 residues long. Germline V lookup: CDR1 SGHKS, CDR2 YYEKEE (reference sequence). The CDR3 loop reads CASSLVLSGLVETQYF.

The V call is TRBV5-1, the J call TRBJ1-1; TCRdb's D call, TRBD1, is unchecked because there is no DNA. Germline V gene data show CDR1 as SGHRS and CDR2 as YFSETQ. The CDR3 spans 18 residues. CDR3 in amino acids: CASSVGFGQGFMNTEAFF.

V is TRBV6-1 and J is TRBJ2-2. The CDR3 covers 13 residues. From germline, CDR1 is MNHNS and CDR2 SASEGT. CDR3 sequence reads: CASSEDGIGELFF.

J is TRBJ2-2 and V is TRBV29-1; as DNA is missing, the TRBD1 call by TCRdb cannot be tested. Germline CDR1 is SQVTM and CDR2 is ANQGSEA. The CDR3 covers 16 residues. The CDR3 sequence: CSVPYPGRGRYGELFF.

V gene TRBV7-2 combines with J gene TRBJ1-6; TCRdb lists TRBD1, though no DNA is available to test this call. Germline V lookup: CDR1 SGHTA, CDR2 FQGNSA. The CDR3 extends over 17 amino acids. The CDR3 is CASSLGDRVSYNSPLHF.

The chain couples TRBV11-2 to TRBJ2-7; TCRdb designates TRBD2, a call that cannot be tested without DNA. Germline V gene lookup returns CDR1 SGHAT and CDR2 FQNNGV. The CDR3 totals 18 residues. The CDR3 loop reads CASSAILAGGTNFYEQYF.

The CDR3 loop reads CASSTRGGGNTEAFF. This sequence joins TRBV7-9 and TRBJ1-1; no DNA is available, so the TRBD1 call from TCRdb remains unchecked. Germline lookup yields CDR1 SEHNR and CDR2 FQNEAQ (reference sequence). The CDR3 is 15 residues long.

The chain recombines TRBV16 with TRBJ2-1; the TCRdb D gene call, TRBD2, has no DNA to confirm it. Germline CDR1 is KGHSY and CDR2 is FQNENV. The CDR3 runs 16 residues. Here the CDR3 reads CASSLLGEGVHNEQFF.

The chain is built from TRBV20-1 and TRBJ2-7. The length of the CDR3 is 13 residues. In germline, CDR1 is DFQATT, CDR2 SNEGSKA (reference sequence). The CDR3 is CSARSGNSYEQYF.

The V gene is TRBV9, the J gene TRBJ2-1. The CDR3 spans 17 residues. CDR1 and CDR2 from the germline V gene are SGDLS and YYNGEE. The CDR3 region is CASSVLGSGSSYNEQFF.

The chain is built from TRBV5-6 and TRBJ1-5; TCRdb picks TRBD1, but there is no DNA to check that call. The germline gives CDR1 SGHDT, CDR2 YYEEEE. The CDR3 runs 19 residues. The CDR3 sequence is CASSLGDRGQHLIDQPQHF.

J is TRBJ2-3 and V is TRBV7-2. This CDR3 has 16 residues. Germline CDR1 is SGHTA and CDR2 is FQGNSA. The CDR3 loop is CASSLARSLGTDTQYF.

The rearrangement joins TRBV7-2 to TRBJ2-7; TCRdb selects TRBD2, and the lack of DNA leaves this call unchecked. The germline CDR1 and CDR2 sequences are SGHTA and FQGNSA. This CDR3 is 14 amino acids long. CDR3 sequence reads: CASSSTPRVHEQYF.

J is TRBJ2-5 and V is TRBV5-4. The CDR3 length is 13 residues. The germline V gene has CDR1 SGHNT and CDR2 YYREEE (reference sequence). CDR3 region: CASSSWSGETQYF.

The V call is TRBV20-1, the J call TRBJ2-3. This CDR3 region has 15 residues. CDR1 DFQATT and CDR2 SNEGSKA come from the germline V gene (reference sequence). The CDR3 protein is CSARDSSGRTDTQYF.

This chain joins TRBV4-3 and TRBJ2-7; TCRdb outputs TRBD2, but without DNA this stays unchecked. CDR3 size: 15 residues. CDR1 is LGHNA and CDR2 is YSLEER in the germline V gene. CDR3 sequence: CASSPEASGTYEQYF.

V gene TRBV30 combines with J gene TRBJ2-2; as DNA is missing, the TRBD1 call by TCRdb cannot be tested. The CDR3 loop spans 13 amino acids. Germline CDR1 reads GTSNPN; CDR2 reads SVGIG (reference sequence). This CDR3 reads CAWGRGQGGELFF.

The CDR3 region is CAISDQLAGAPDTQYF. The chain couples TRBV10-3 to TRBJ2-3; TCRdb proposes TRBD2, but this gene call is untestable without DNA. The length of the CDR3 is 16 residues. Germline CDR1 and CDR2: ENHRY and SYGVKD.

V is TRBV20-1 and J is TRBJ2-6; TCRdb reports TRBD1, a call that lacks DNA to check it against. The CDR3 loop spans 18 amino acids. Germline V gene data show CDR1 as DFQATT and CDR2 as SNEGSKA (reference sequence). This CDR3 is CSARDEERQVSGANVLTF.

The genes are TRBV29-1 and TRBJ1-2. This CDR3 spans 14 amino acids. Germline V gene lookup returns CDR1 SQVTM and CDR2 ANQGSEA. The CDR3 region is CSVGVAGSGYGYTF.

The chain joins TRBV20-1 to TRBJ2-1. Germline CDR1 and CDR2: DFQATT and SNEGSKA (reference sequence). The CDR3 contains 17 residues. The CDR3 reads CSARAKNPGSSYNEQFF.

The genes are TRBV13 and TRBJ2-1. Germline lookup yields CDR1 PRHDT and CDR2 FYEKMQ (reference sequence). CDR3 length: 14 amino acids. The chain's CDR3 is CASSLAASYNEQFF.

The genes are TRBV3-1 and TRBJ1-6; TCRdb indicates TRBD1, and absent DNA this call remains unverified. CDR3 length: 14 amino acids. In germline, CDR1 is LGHDT, CDR2 YNNKEL (reference sequence). Here the CDR3 reads CASSLGGWGSPLHF.

The chain employs TRBV7-9 and TRBJ1-2; TCRdb outputs TRBD1, but without DNA this stays unchecked. The CDR3 runs to 14 residues. Per germline, CDR1 SEHNR and CDR2 FQNEAQ (reference sequence). This CDR3 reads CASSPPGQNYGYTF.

This rearrangement joins TRBV30 to TRBJ2-7; the TCRdb D gene call, TRBD2, has no DNA to confirm it. The germline V gene has CDR1 GTSNPN and CDR2 SVGIG (reference sequence). This CDR3 has 12 amino acids. CDR3 residues: CAWNWALNEQYF.

The chain recombines TRBV5-1 with TRBJ1-2; TCRdb proposes TRBD1, but this gene call is untestable without DNA. Germline V gene data show CDR1 as SGHRS and CDR2 as YFSETQ. The CDR3 loop spans 13 amino acids. CDR3 sequence: CASSLFGTGEDTF. Together with reference TRBV5-1 and TRBJ1-2, the CDR3 gives the full variable domain: KAGVTQTPRYLIKTRGQQVTLSCSPISGHRSVSWYQQTPGQGLQFLFEYFSETQRNKGNFPGRFSGRQFSNSRSEMNVSTLELGDSALYLCASSLFGTGEDTFGSGTRLTVV.

The chain has TRBV24-1 and TRBJ2-3; TCRdb outputs TRBD2, but without DNA this stays unchecked. Germline CDR1 reads KGHDR; CDR2 reads SFDVKD. The CDR3 runs 17 residues. This chain's CDR3 is CATSDPGLAGVVGTQYF.

The rearrangement uses TRBV6-5 and TRBJ2-5; TCRdb calls TRBD1, which cannot be checked without DNA. CDR1 MNHEY and CDR2 SVGAGI come from the germline V gene. The CDR3 has 15 residues. CDR3 region: CASSYSNWGGETQYF.